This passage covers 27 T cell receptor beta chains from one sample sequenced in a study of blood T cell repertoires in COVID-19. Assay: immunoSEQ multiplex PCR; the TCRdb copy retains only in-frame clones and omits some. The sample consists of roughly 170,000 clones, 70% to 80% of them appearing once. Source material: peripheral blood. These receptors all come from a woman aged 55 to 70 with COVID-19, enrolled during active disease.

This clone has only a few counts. The CDR3 nucleotides read TGTGCCAGCAGCTCCAGTCAGACTATCTCTGGGGCCAACGTCCTGACTTTC. It yields the protein CASSSSQTISGANVLTF. The gene calls are TRBV7-9 and TRBJ2-6; D perhaps matches TRBD2 (5 bases). The CDR3 extends over 17 amino acids. V was cut by 4 bases and J by 0 bases, with 13 bases left in between. Germline V CDR1 and CDR2: SEHNR, FQNEAQ (reference sequence).

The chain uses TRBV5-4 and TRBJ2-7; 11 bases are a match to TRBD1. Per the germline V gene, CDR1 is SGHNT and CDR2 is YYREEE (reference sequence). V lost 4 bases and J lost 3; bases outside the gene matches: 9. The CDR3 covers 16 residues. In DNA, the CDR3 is TGTGCCAGCAGCAAAGGGACAGGGGGTCTGAACTACGAGCAGTACTTC. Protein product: CASSKGTGGLNYEQYF. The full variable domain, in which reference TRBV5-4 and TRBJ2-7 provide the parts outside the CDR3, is ETGVTQSPTHLIKTRGQQVTLRCSSQSGHNTVSWYQQALGQGPQFIFQYYREEENGRGNFPPRFSGLQFPNYSSELNVNALELDDSALYLCASSKGTGGLNYEQYFGPGTRLTVT.

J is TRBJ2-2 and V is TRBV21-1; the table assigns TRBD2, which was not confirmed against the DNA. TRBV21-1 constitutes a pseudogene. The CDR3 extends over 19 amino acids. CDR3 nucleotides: TGTGCCAGCAGCAATTCCGGGACTAGCGGGAGGGTGAACACCGGGGAGCTGTTTTTT. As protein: CASSNSGTSGRVNTGELFF.

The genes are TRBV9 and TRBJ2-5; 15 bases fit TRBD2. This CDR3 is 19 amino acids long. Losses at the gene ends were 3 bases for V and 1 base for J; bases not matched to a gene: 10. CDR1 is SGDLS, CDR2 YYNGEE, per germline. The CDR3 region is CASSAATGTSGGLQETQYF. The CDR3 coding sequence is TGTGCCAGCAGCGCCGCAACCGGGACTAGCGGGGGGCTCCAAGAGACCCAGTACTTC.

The CDR3 is CSVEDQQGTGGYTF. CDR3 bases: TGCAGCGTTGAAGATCAACAGGGCACCGGGGGCTACACCTTC. V and J are TRBV29-1 and TRBJ1-2; D possibly corresponds to TRBD1 (6 bases). Trimming took off 0 bases at V and 8 bases at J, with 16 bases between the two ends. The CDR3 consists of 14 residues. Germline loops: CDR1 SQVTM, CDR2 ANQGSEA.

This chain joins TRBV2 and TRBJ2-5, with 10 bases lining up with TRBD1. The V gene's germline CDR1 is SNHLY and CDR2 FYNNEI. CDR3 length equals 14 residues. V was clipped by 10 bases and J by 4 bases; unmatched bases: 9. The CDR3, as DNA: TGTGCCACTACAGACAGGGGGCGGCGAGAGACCCAGTACTTC. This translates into CATTDRGRRETQYF.

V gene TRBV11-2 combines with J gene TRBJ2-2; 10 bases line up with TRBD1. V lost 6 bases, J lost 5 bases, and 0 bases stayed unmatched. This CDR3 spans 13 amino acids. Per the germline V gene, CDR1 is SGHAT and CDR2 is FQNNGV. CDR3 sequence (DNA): TGTGCCAGCAGGGGACAGGGGACCGGGGAGCTGTTTTTT. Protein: CASRGQGTGELFF.

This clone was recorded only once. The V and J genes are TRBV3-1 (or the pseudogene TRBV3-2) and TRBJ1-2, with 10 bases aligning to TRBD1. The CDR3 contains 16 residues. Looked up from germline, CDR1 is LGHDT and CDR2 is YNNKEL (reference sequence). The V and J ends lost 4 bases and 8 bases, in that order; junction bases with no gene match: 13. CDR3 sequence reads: CASSRLLPGQGQGYTF. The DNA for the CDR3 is TGTGCCAGCAGCCGCCTATTACCGGGACAGGGGCAGGGCTACACCTTC.

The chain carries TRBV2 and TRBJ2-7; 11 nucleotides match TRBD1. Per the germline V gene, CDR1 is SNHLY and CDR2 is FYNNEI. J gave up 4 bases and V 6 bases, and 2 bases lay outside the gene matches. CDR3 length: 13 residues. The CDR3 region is CASRGQGGYEQYV. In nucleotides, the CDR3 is TGTGCCAGCAGGGGACAGGGGGGTTACGAGCAGTACGTC.

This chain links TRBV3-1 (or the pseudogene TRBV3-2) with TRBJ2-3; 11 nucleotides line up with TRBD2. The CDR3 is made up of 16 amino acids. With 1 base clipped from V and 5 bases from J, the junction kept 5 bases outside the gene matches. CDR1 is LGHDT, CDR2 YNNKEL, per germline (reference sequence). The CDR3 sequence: CASSQGPTSGRDTQYF. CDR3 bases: TGTGCCAGCAGCCAAGGACCTACTAGCGGGAGAGATACGCAGTATTTT.

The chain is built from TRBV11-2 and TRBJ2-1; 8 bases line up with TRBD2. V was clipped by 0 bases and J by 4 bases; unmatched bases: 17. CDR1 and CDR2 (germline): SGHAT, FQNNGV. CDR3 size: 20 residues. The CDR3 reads CASSLDPTPQREGYYNEQFF. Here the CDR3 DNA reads TGTGCCAGCAGCTTAGACCCCACCCCGCAACGGGAGGGCTATTACAATGAGCAGTTCTTC. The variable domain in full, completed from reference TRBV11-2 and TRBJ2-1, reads EAGVAQSPRYKIIEKRQSVAFWCNPISGHATLYWYQQILGQGPKLLIQFQNNGVVDDSQLPKDRFSAERLKGVDSTLKIQPAKLEDSAVYLCASSLDPTPQREGYYNEQFFGPGTRLTVL.

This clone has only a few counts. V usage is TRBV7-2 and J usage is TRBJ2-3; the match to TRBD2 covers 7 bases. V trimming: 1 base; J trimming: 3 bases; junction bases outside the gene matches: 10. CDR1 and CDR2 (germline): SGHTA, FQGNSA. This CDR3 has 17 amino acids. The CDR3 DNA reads TGTGCCAGCAGCTTAGGAGTGACGGGAGGAAGTACAGATACGCAGTATTTT. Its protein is CASSLGVTGGSTDTQYF.

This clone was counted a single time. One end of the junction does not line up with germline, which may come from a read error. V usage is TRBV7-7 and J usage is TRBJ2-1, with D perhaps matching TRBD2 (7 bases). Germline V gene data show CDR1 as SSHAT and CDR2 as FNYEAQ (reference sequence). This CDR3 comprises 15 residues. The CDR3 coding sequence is TGTGCTAGCAGCTTAGGGGGGGGGTCCTACAATGAGCAGTTCTTC. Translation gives CASSLGGGSYNEQFF.

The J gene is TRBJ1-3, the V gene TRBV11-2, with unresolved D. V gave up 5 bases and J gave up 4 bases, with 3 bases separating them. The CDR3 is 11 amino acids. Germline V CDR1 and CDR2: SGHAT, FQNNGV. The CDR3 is CASSAGNTIYF. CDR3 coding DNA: TGTGCCAGCAGCGCGGGAAACACCATATATTTT.

The CDR3 DNA follows: TGTGCCAGCAGTGAAGCGCGGGTCAATCAGCCCCAGCATTTT. This sequence encodes CASSEARVNQPQHF. The genes are TRBV2 and TRBJ1-5; D gene unclear. The germline V gene has CDR1 SNHLY and CDR2 FYNNEI. CDR3 length equals 14 residues. Trimming cost V 0 bases and J 3 bases, with 6 bases left between them.

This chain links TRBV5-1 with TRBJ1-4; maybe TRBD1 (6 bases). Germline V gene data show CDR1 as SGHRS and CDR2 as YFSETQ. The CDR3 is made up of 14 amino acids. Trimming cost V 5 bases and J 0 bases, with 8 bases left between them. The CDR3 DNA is TGCGCCAGCAGATGGACAGCAACTAATGAAAAACTGTTTTTT. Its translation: CASRWTATNEKLFF. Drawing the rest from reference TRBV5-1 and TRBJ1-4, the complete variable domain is KAGVTQTPRYLIKTRGQQVTLSCSPISGHRSVSWYQQTPGQGLQFLFEYFSETQRNKGNFPGRFSGRQFSNSRSEMNVSTLELGDSALYLCASRWTATNEKLFFGSGTQLSVL.

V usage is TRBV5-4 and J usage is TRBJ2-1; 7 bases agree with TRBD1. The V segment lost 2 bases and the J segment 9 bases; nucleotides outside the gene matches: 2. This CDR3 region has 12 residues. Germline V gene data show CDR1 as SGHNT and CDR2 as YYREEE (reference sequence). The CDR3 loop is CASSFHRGEQFF. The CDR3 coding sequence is TGTGCCAGCAGCTTCCACAGGGGTGAGCAGTTCTTC. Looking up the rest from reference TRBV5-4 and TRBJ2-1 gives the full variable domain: ETGVTQSPTHLIKTRGQQVTLRCSSQSGHNTVSWYQQALGQGPQFIFQYYREEENGRGNFPPRFSGLQFPNYSSELNVNALELDDSALYLCASSFHRGEQFFGPGTRLTVL.

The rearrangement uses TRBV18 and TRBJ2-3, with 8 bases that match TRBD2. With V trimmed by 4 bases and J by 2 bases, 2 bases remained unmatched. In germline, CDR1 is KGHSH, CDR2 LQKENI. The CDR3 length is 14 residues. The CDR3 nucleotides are TGTGCCAGCTCACGGACTAGCATCACAGATACGCAGTATTTT. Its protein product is CASSRTSITDTQYF. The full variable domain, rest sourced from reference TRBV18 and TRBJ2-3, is NAGVMQNPRHLVRRRGQEARLRCSPMKGHSHVYWYRQLPEEGLKFMVYLQKENIIDESGMPKERFSAEFPKEGPSILRIQQVVRGDSAAYFCASSRTSITDTQYFGPGTRLTVL.

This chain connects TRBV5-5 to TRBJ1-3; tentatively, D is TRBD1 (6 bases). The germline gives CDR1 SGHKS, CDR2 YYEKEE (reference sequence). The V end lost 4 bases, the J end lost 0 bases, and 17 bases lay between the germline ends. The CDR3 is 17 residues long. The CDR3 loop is CASSHGQTTYSGNTIYF. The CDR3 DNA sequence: TGTGCCAGCAGCCACGGACAGACTACCTACTCTGGAAACACCATATATTTT.

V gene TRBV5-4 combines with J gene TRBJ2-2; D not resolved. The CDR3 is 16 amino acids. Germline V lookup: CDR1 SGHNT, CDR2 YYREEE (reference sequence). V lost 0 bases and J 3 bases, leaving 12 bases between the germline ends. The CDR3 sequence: CASSLAEVRDTGELFF. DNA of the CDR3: TGTGCCAGCAGCTTGGCCGAGGTTCGAGACACCGGGGAGCTGTTTTTT.

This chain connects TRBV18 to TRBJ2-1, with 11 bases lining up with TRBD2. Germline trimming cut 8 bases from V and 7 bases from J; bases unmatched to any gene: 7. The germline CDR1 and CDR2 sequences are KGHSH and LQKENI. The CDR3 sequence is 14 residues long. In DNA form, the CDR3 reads TGTGCCAGCCGTCCCCTAGCGGGAGGAAATGAGCAGTTCTTC. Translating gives CASRPLAGGNEQFF.

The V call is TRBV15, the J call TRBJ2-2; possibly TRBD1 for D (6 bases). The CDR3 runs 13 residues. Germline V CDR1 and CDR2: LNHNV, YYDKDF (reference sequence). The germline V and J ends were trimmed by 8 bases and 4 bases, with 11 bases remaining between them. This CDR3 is CATQQGGTGELFF. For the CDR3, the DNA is TGTGCCACCCAACAGGGTGGCACCGGGGAGCTGTTTTTT.

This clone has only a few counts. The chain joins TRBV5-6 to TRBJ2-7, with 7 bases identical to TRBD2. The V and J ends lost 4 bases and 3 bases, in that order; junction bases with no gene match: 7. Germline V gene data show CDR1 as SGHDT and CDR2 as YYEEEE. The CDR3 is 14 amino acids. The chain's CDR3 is CASSLRTRSYEQYF. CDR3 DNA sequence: TGTGCCAGCAGCCTTAGGACTAGAAGCTACGAGCAGTACTTC.

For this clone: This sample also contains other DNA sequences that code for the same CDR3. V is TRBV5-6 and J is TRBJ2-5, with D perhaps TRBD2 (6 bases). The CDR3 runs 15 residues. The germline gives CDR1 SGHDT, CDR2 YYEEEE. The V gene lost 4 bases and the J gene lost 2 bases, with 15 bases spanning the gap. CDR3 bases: TGTGCCAGCAGCCCGGAGGGTCAAGGGCAAGAGACCCAGTACTTC. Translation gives CASSPEGQGQETQYF. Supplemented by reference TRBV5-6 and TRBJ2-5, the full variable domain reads DAGVTQSPTHLIKTRGQQVTLRCSPKSGHDTVSWYQQALGQGPQFIFQYYEEEERQRGNFPDRFSGHQFPNYSSELNVNALLLGDSALYLCASSPEGQGQETQYFGPGTRLLVL.

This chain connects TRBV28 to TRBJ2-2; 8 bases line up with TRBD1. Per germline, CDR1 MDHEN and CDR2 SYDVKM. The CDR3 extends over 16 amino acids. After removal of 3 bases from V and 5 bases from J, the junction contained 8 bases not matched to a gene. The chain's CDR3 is CASSLKRTGWTGELFF. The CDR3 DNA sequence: TGTGCCAGCAGTTTGAAACGGACAGGGTGGACCGGGGAGCTGTTTTTT.

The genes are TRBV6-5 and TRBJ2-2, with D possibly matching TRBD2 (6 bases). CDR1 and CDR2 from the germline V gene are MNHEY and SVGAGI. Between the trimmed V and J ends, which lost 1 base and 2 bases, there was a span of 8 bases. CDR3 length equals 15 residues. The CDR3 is CASSYLLANTGELFF. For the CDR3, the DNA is TGTGCCAGCAGTTACTTACTAGCCAACACCGGGGAGCTGTTTTTT.

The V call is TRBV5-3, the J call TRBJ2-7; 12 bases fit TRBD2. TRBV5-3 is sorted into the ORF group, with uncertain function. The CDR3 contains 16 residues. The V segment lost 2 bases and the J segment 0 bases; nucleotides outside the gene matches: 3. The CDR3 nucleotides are TGTGCCAGAAGCTTAACTAGCGGGGGGAGCTCCTACGAGCAGTACGTC. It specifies CARSLTSGGSSYEQYV.